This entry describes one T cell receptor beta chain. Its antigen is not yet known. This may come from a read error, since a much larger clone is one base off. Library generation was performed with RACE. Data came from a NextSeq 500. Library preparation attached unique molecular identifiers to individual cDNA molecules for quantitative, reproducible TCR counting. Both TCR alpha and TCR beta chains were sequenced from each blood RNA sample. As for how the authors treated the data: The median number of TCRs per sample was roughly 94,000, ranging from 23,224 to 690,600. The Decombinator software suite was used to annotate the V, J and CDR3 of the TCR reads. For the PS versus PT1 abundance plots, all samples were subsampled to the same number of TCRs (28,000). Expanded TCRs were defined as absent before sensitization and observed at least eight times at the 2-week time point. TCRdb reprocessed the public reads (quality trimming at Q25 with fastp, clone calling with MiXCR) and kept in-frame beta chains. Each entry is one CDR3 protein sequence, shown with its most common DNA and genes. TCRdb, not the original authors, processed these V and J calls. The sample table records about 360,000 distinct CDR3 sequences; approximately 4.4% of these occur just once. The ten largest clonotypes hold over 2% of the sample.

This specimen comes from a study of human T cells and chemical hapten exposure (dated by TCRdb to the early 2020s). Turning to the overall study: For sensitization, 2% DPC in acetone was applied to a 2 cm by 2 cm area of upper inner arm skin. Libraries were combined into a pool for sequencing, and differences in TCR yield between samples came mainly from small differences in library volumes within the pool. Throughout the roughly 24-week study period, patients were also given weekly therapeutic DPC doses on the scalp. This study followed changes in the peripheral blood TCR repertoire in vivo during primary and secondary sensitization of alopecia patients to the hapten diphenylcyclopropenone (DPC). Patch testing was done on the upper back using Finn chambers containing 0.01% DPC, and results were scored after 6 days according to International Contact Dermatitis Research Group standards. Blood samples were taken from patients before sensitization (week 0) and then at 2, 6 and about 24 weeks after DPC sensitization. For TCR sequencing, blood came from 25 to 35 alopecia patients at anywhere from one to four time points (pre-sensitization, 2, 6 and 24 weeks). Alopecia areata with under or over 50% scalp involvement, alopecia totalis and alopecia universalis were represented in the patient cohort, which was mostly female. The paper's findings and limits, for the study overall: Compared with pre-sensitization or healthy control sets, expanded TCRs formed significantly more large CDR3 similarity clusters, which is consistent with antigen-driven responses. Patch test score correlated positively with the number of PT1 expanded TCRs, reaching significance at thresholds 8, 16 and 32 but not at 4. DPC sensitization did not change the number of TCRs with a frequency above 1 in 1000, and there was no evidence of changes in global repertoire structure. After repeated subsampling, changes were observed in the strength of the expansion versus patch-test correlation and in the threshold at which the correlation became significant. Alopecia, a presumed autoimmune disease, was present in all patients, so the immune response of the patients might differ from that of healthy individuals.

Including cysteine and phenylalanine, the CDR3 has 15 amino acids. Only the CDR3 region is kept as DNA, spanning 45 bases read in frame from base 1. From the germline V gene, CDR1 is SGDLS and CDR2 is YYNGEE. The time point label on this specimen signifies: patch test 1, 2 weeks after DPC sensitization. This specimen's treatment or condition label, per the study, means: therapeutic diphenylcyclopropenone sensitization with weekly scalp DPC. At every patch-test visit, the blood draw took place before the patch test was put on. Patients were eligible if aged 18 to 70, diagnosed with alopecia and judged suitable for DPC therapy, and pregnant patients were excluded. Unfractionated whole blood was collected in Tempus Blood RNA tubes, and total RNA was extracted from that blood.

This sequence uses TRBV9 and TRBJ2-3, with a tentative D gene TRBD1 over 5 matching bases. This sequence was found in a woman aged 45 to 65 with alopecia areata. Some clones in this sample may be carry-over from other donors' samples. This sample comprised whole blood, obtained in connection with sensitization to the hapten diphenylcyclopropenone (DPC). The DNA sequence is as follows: TGTGCCAGCAGCTCCTTAGGGGCGTACACAGATACGCCGTATTTT. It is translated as CASSSLGAYTDTPYF.